This entry describes one T cell receptor (beta chain). Its antigen is undetermined. The entry originates in a study of identifying expanded T cells in peripheral blood. Study-wide results and limits: Differentially abundant clones: 0.95 to 1.5 between replicates, approximately 16 at two to three weeks, less than 25 at four.

This table comes from immunoSEQ multiplex PCR, and its TCRdb copy is limited to in-frame clones, with some not included. Of approximately 100,000 clones in the sample, about nine tenths were seen once. During the collection period, no donor immune events like infections were recorded. The CDR3 is 12 amino acids. Per germline, CDR1 SGHTS and CDR2 YDEGEE. V dropped 4 bases and J dropped 10 bases, with 11 bases sitting between them. Sequenced input: blood. The chain links TRBV5-8 to TRBJ1-4; D is ambiguous. This clonotype originated in a person aged 18-70 years in good health. In DNA form, the CDR3 reads TGTGCCAGCAGCGCCGGACTAGGAAAACTGTTTTTT. The encoded protein is CASSAGLGKLFF. Variable domain in full (rest from reference TRBV5-8 and TRBJ1-4): EAGVTQSPTHLIKTRGQQATLRCSPISGHTSVYWYQQALGLGLQFLLWYDEGEERNRGNFPPRFSGRQFPNYSSELNVNALELEDSALYLCASSAGLGKLFFGSGTQLSVL.